The text below deals with one T cell receptor (beta chain). Antigen unknown. The CDR3 has 16 residues. Germline assignment: CDR1 GTSNPN and CDR2 SVGIG (reference sequence). V lost 4 bases to trimming and J lost 0 bases; unmatched junction nucleotides: 8. The data belong to a study of OX40 agonist ivuxolimab in advanced cancers. Study observations and caveats: CD8+ T cells showed, on average, more clonal expansion than CD4+ cells. Circulating CD4+ and CD8+ T cells showed clonal expansion by week 6 at 0.1 to 3.0 mg/kg.

The repertoire was sequenced with immunoSEQ multiplex PCR; TCRdb's copy has only in-frame clones and lacks some. Counted here are around 53,000 clones, over 80% occurring once; the ten biggest clones make up approximately 2.5%. This chain joins TRBV30 and TRBJ2-1, with 8 nucleotides matching TRBD2. The input for sequencing was CD4+ or CD8+ T cells sorted from blood, taken in a trial of the OX40 agonist ivuxolimab. The receptor comes from an adult with an advanced solid tumor such as melanoma, head and neck, liver or kidney cancer. The CDR3 nucleotides read TGTGCCTGGAACGCCTTTAGCGGGATCTCCTACAATGAGCAGTTCTTC. Translation gives CAWNAFSGISYNEQFF.